Detailed here is one TCR beta chain. The data were obtained in a study of T cell changes during pregnancy in multiple sclerosis. Method: immunoSEQ multiplex PCR; TCRdb's copy keeps in-frame clones and lacks some. The sample lists 68,000 or so clones; less than 95% were seen once. Trimming took 4 bases from V and 7 from J, leaving 10 bases between them. The germline V gene has CDR1 SQVTM and CDR2 ANQGSEA. The CDR3 loop spans 11 amino acids. The V call is TRBV29-1, the J call TRBJ1-2; weak D call: TRBD1 (5 bases). The receptor's source is a female donor with multiple sclerosis, enrolled in a pregnancy study. The sequenced sample was peripheral blood, obtained in the second trimester of pregnancy. CDR3 DNA sequence: TGCAGCGTTGGCGGGGCGGCTGGCTACACCTTC. This encodes CSVGGAAGYTF.